These 14 T cell receptor beta chains came from one sample sequenced in a study of PD-L1 blockade in urothelial cancer. The assay was immunoSEQ multiplex PCR, and TCRdb's table has in-frame clones only and misses some. The table has 60,000 or so clones, 65% to 90% seen once. As to time point: pretreatment peripheral blood. The specimen was PBMCs, collected around atezolizumab (anti-PD-L1) treatment. These TCRs come from a man between 65 and 80 years old with urothelial cancer.

A single count supports this clone. The V call is TRBV6-6, the J call TRBJ2-2; a possible D gene is TRBD2 (5 bases). Germline CDR1 and CDR2: MNHNY and SVGAGI (reference sequence). CDR3 length: 15 amino acids. Trimming took 2 bases from V and 7 from J, leaving 14 bases between them. CDR3 amino acids: CASSYIGQAGGELFF. CDR3 in DNA: TGTGCCAGCAGTTACATCGGGCAGGCGGGCGGGGAGCTGTTTTTT.

This clone was seen a handful of times. The chain is built from TRBV5-1 and TRBJ2-7, with 10 nucleotides matching TRBD1. The CDR3 loop spans 15 amino acids. Trimming cost V 4 bases and J 5 bases; bases outside gene matches: 9. Germline V CDR1 and CDR2: SGHRS, YFSETQ. The CDR3 sequence: CASSPVGTGVDEQYF. CDR3 DNA sequence: TGCGCCAGCAGCCCGGTCGGGACAGGGGTGGACGAGCAGTACTTC.

CDR3 sequence reads: CASSPSGGALGNTIYF. The CDR3 nucleotides are TGTGCCAGCAGTCCTTCAGGGGGCGCGTTAGGAAACACCATATATTTT. The chain couples TRBV28 to TRBJ1-3, with 8 bases matching TRBD1. The CDR3 sequence is 16 residues long. The trim removed 5 bases at V and 4 bases at J, leaving 10 bases unmatched. Per germline, CDR1 MDHEN and CDR2 SYDVKM.

J is TRBJ2-1 and V is TRBV29-1, with 7 bases that match TRBD2. Trimming removed 7 bases from V and 5 bases from J; junction bases left unmatched: 8. CDR3 size: 13 residues. CDR1 is SQVTM, CDR2 ANQGSEA, per germline. This CDR3 reads CSEGGSVHNEQFF. The CDR3 coding sequence is TGCAGCGAGGGCGGGAGTGTCCACAATGAGCAGTTCTTC.

This clone came up once. The chain has TRBV6-6 and TRBJ2-1; D gene uncertain. The CDR3 is made up of 13 amino acids. In germline, CDR1 is MNHNY, CDR2 SVGAGI (reference sequence). V gave up 4 bases and J gave up 7 bases, with 11 bases separating them. Here the CDR3 reads CASSSSSSNEQFF. Written as DNA, the CDR3 is TGTGCCAGCAGTTCGTCATCTAGTAATGAGCAGTTCTTC.

This clone was observed once. The chain is built from TRBV16 and TRBJ2-7, with D possibly matching TRBD2 (5 bases). From germline, CDR1 is KGHSY and CDR2 FQNENV. The V end was cut by 0 bases, the J end by 7 bases, with 13 bases between. This CDR3 region has 14 residues. CDR3 region: CASSQSMVASEQYF. The CDR3 DNA follows: TGTGCCAGCAGCCAATCAATGGTAGCGTCGGAGCAGTACTTC.

The J gene is TRBJ2-1, the V gene TRBV11-2; TRBD2 matches at 9 bases. The ends lost 4 bases at V and 8 bases at J; junction bases unmatched: 12. CDR1 SGHAT and CDR2 FQNNGV come from the germline V gene. The CDR3 contains 16 residues. This chain's CDR3 is CASSSLRGLAIDEQFF. The CDR3 nucleotides are TGTGCCAGCAGCTCCCTGCGGGGACTAGCCATCGATGAGCAGTTCTTC.

The chain uses TRBV7-9 and TRBJ2-5; 8 bases align to TRBD1. The junction had 3 bases not matched to a gene; V was cut back by 0 bases and J by 3 bases. The CDR3 consists of 15 residues. CDR1 is SEHNR and CDR2 is FQNEAQ in the germline V gene (reference sequence). For the CDR3, the DNA is TGTGCCAGCAGCTTAGCTTTGGGACAGGAAGAGACCCAGTACTTC. It is translated as CASSLALGQEETQYF.

This clone was seen only a few times. This chain uses TRBV10-1 with TRBJ2-2; possible D gene TRBD1, 5 bases. The CDR3 is made up of 12 amino acids. The V end lost 5 bases, the J end lost 9 bases, and 10 bases lay between the germline ends. Germline V gives CDR1 WNHNN, CDR2 SYGVQD (reference sequence). DNA for the CDR3: TGCGCCAGCAGTCCAGGGCCCCGGGAGCTGTTTTTT. Translated, it gives CASSPGPRELFF.

This rearrangement joins TRBV19 to TRBJ2-1; 9 bases map to TRBD2. The CDR3 length is 15 residues. The germline V gene encodes CDR1 LNHDA and CDR2 SQIVND (reference sequence). With 1 base clipped from V and 4 bases from J, the junction kept 2 bases outside the gene matches. CDR3 loop: CASSIGSGRYNEQFF. The CDR3 region has the DNA TGTGCCAGTAGTATAGGGAGCGGGAGGTACAATGAGCAGTTCTTC.

V and J are TRBV6-5 and TRBJ1-1; D unresolved. The CDR3 totals 13 residues. The germline CDR1 and CDR2 sequences are MNHEY and SVGAGI. V was pared by 10 bases and J by 11 bases, with 23 bases between. The CDR3 reads CATLEEAGKRAFF. CDR3 coding DNA: TGTGCCACCCTGGAGGAGGCGGGAAAAAGGGCTTTCTTT.

The V and J genes are TRBV2 and TRBJ1-2; TRBD1 aligns across 7 bases. This CDR3 contains 16 residues. The ends lost 5 bases at V and 2 bases at J; junction bases unmatched: 11. Germline assignment: CDR1 SNHLY and CDR2 FYNNEI. This CDR3 is CASSSGTARLNYGYTF. The DNA of the CDR3 is TGTGCCAGCAGTTCCGGGACAGCTCGTCTCAACTATGGCTACACCTTC.

This clone was recorded only once. The gene calls are TRBV27 and TRBJ2-2, with 7 nucleotides matching TRBD2. The CDR3 length is 18 residues. Per the germline V gene, CDR1 is MNHEY and CDR2 is SMNVEV (reference sequence). V was pared by 1 base and J by 4 bases, with 12 bases of the junction left unmatched. The chain's CDR3 is CASSLWSGTAESTGELFF. The CDR3 DNA follows: TGTGCCAGCAGTTTATGGAGCGGGACCGCCGAAAGCACCGGGGAGCTGTTTTTT.

V is TRBV7-9 and J is TRBJ2-2, with TRBD1 matching over 9 bases. The CDR3 length is 18 residues. Germline V gene data show CDR1 as SEHNR and CDR2 as FQNEAQ (reference sequence). J lost 6 bases, V lost 3 bases, and 14 bases had no gene match. The CDR3, as DNA: TGTGCCAGCAGCTTCTTCCTTACAGACAGGGGGAAGTCCGGGGAGCTGTTTTTT. Amino acids: CASSFFLTDRGKSGELFF.